Given below is one T cell receptor (beta chain) in context. Its antigen remains unknown. The CDR3 consists of 15 residues. V was pared by 2 bases and J by 6 bases, with 11 bases between. In germline, CDR1 is SEHNR, CDR2 FQNEAQ (reference sequence). The table came from immunoSEQ multiplex PCR; TCRdb's copy has only in-frame clones and leaves some out. The table has about 8,200 clones, more than 75% seen once. This sample is drawn from a study of immune evolution from preneoplasia to lung adenocarcinoma. Study observations and caveats: Normal lung had the highest top T cell clone frequencies.

The origin of this receptor is a person aged 55-80 years with lung adenocarcinoma. The sample taken for sequencing was FFPE adjacent normal lung tissue. The J gene is TRBJ1-6, the V gene TRBV7-9, with D maybe TRBD1 (6 bases). This CDR3 reads CASSLQAQGNSPLHF. The CDR3 DNA follows: TGTGCCAGCAGCTTACAGGCACAGGGTAATTCACCCCTCCACTTT.